This TCR beta chain was observed in a study of T cells of healthy individuals. Via MiXCR, TCRdb re-called the 5' RACE reads, giving one row per CDR3 protein. The repertoire holds nearly 100,000 distinct CDR3 sequences, with approximately 15% as singletons. This clonotype was detected only a few times. Germline loops: CDR1 SEHNR, CDR2 FQNEAQ (reference sequence). This CDR3 has 18 amino acids. V lost 0 bases and J lost 4, with 19 bases in between. The source is a human donor in good health. The chain uses TRBV7-9 and TRBJ2-1; possibly TRBD2 for D (5 bases). CDR3 residues: CASSLAKDFPSHYNEQFF. The CDR3 DNA sequence: TGTGCCAGCAGCTTAGCGAAGGACTTCCCTTCCCATTACAATGAGCAGTTCTTC.